Shown below are 23 T cell receptor beta chains from a single sample sequenced in a study of vaccination and CD4 T cells after COVID-19. The Oncomine TCR Beta short-read assay sequenced DNA from cultured CD4+ T cells. Genomic DNA was taken out of cultured CD4+ T cells by extraction. From the PCR reads, TCRdb called clonotypes with MiXCR, one entry per CDR3 protein. Here the sample spans more than 9,000 distinct CDR3 sequences, about a third being singletons. Treatment described: approximately 10-day PBMC culture with coronavirus spike peptide pools or control peptides (ViraFEST assay). Collection of the unexposed donor's CD4+ T cells took place before the COVID-19 pandemic (2011-2018). Antigens for these TCRs are unknown. Sequenced: CD4+ T cells from blood, cultured in vitro. All receptors derive from a human donor in good health.

The rearrangement uses TRBV6-1 and TRBJ2-7, with 8 bases that match TRBD1. The CDR3 totals 14 residues. Looked up from germline, CDR1 is MNHNS and CDR2 is SASEGT. The V gene end was trimmed by 4 bases and the J gene end by 3 bases; junction bases not matched to a gene: 5. The CDR3 spells CASSGDRGIYEQYF. The CDR3 DNA is TGTGCCAGCAGTGGAGACAGGGGTATCTACGAGCAGTACTTC.

The gene calls are TRBV27 and TRBJ2-3, with 11 bases lining up with TRBD2. Trimming at V came to 8 bases and at J to 2 bases, leaving 6 bases not matched to a gene. The CDR3 totals 15 residues. Germline V gene sequence: CDR1 MNHEY, CDR2 SMNVEV (reference sequence). The CDR3 DNA is TGTGCCAGCGGGGGACTAGCGGAAGTCACAGATACGCAGTATTTT. Its protein is CASGGLAEVTDTQYF.

This rearrangement joins TRBV5-6 to TRBJ2-7; 8 positions match TRBD1. The J segment lost 4 bases and the V segment lost 3 bases, leaving 6 bases of the junction unmatched. CDR1 and CDR2 from the germline V gene are SGHDT and YYEEEE. The CDR3 sequence is 14 residues long. This CDR3 reads CASSYGQGRYEQYF. The CDR3 DNA reads TGTGCCAGCAGCTACGGACAGGGTAGGTACGAGCAGTACTTC.

CDR3 in DNA: TGTGCCAGTAGTAAAGGGACTAGCGGGGCCACGGATACGCAGTATTTT. Translating it yields CASSKGTSGATDTQYF. This chain connects TRBV19 to TRBJ2-3; 13 bases match TRBD2. This CDR3 has 16 residues. Germline lookup yields CDR1 LNHDA and CDR2 SQIVND (reference sequence). V lost 4 bases, J lost 6 bases, and 7 bases stayed unmatched.

The chain uses TRBV28 and TRBJ2-7; D uncertain. Per germline, CDR1 MDHEN and CDR2 SYDVKM. Trimming stripped 2 bases from V and 5 bases from J, with 4 bases between. The CDR3 contains 11 residues. As DNA, the CDR3 is TGTGCCAGCAGTTTAGTGGACGAGCAGTACTTC. This sequence encodes CASSLVDEQYF.

The chain couples TRBV20-1 to TRBJ2-7; D possibly corresponds to TRBD2 (6 bases). V was cut by 0 bases and J by 2 bases, with 11 bases left in between. The CDR3 runs to 14 residues. Germline V gene data show CDR1 as DFQATT and CDR2 as SNEGSKA (reference sequence). The CDR3 DNA reads as TGCAGTGCTAGAGATAGCGGCAGAACCTACGAGCAGTACTTC. This gives the protein CSARDSGRTYEQYF.

The rearrangement uses TRBV28 and TRBJ1-6; D uncertain. CDR3 size: 14 residues. Germline V gene sequence: CDR1 MDHEN, CDR2 SYDVKM. Deletions cut 6 bases from V and 8 bases from J, with 14 bases between. CDR3 nucleotide sequence: TGTGCCAGCAGCCTAGGGCCCGATTATTCACCCCTCCACTTT. Translating gives CASSLGPDYSPLHF.

V and J are TRBV20-1 and TRBJ2-5, with a possible D match to TRBD1 (5 bases). The V end was cut by 0 bases, the J end by 7 bases, with 15 bases between. The CDR3 has 14 amino acids. CDR1 is DFQATT and CDR2 is SNEGSKA in the germline V gene (reference sequence). CDR3 residues: CSARDRRVGWTQYF. CDR3 sequence (DNA): TGCAGTGCTAGAGATCGCAGGGTGGGGTGGACCCAGTACTTC.

As concerns this clonotype: Compared with germline, one end of the junction differs, possibly owing to a read error. The chain combines TRBV11-2 with TRBJ2-1; D may correspond to TRBD1 or TRBD2 (7 bases each). This CDR3 contains 17 residues. The germline gives CDR1 SGHAT, CDR2 FQNNGV. The CDR3 loop is CASSSPEQGGSYDEQFF. CDR3 nucleotides: TGTGCCAGCAGCTCCCCTGAGCAGGGGGGGTCCTACGATGAGCAGTTCTTC.

The rearrangement uses TRBV2 and TRBJ2-3, with no clear D. Trimming cost V 4 bases and J 4 bases, with 6 bases left between them. This CDR3 contains 12 residues. Germline V gene sequence: CDR1 SNHLY, CDR2 FYNNEI. As DNA, the CDR3 is TGTGCCAGCAGTGTGGGCGCAGATACGCAGTATTTT. It specifies CASSVGADTQYF.

The rearrangement uses TRBV12-3 or TRBV12-4 and TRBJ1-1; D is ambiguous. The V and J ends lost 3 bases and 5 bases respectively, with 13 bases between them. This CDR3 spans 14 amino acids. In DNA, the CDR3 is TGTGCCAGCAGTTTCGGGCGGTTAAGGACTGAAGCTTTCTTT. Translating gives CASSFGRLRTEAFF.

This clonotype is a singleton in its sample. This rearrangement joins TRBV6-4 to TRBJ2-7; TRBD2 aligns across 7 bases. This CDR3 is 15 amino acids long. Trimming took 10 bases from V and 1 from J; bases not matched to a gene: 13. Germline V CDR1 and CDR2: MRHNA, SNTAGT. Here the CDR3 reads CANELWEGRSYEQYF. CDR3 DNA: TGTGCCAACGAGTTATGGGAGGGGCGATCCTACGAGCAGTACTTC.

CDR3 sequence: CASSSRADGTGGYTF. The CDR3 nucleotides read TGCGCCAGCAGCTCCCGGGCGGACGGGACCGGGGGCTACACCTTC. The J gene is TRBJ1-2, the V gene TRBV5-1; D possibly corresponds to TRBD1 (5 bases). V lost 3 bases and J 8 bases, leaving 20 bases between the germline ends. CDR1 and CDR2 (germline): SGHRS, YFSETQ. CDR3 length equals 15 residues.

This clonotype was observed a handful of times. This rearrangement joins TRBV6-5 to TRBJ2-7; no reliable D call. The CDR3 contains 16 residues. V was clipped by 4 bases and J by 2 bases, with 18 bases between them. CDR1 MNHEY and CDR2 SVGAGI come from the germline V gene. This CDR3 is CASSSPPGRHPYEQYF. The CDR3 DNA is TGTGCCAGCAGTTCCCCCCCCGGACGGCACCCCTACGAGCAGTACTTC.

The chain combines TRBV6-1 with TRBJ1-6; D may be TRBD1 (6 bases). The CDR3 extends over 13 amino acids. The germline gives CDR1 MNHNS, CDR2 SASEGT. V gave up 8 bases and J gave up 4 bases, with 9 bases separating them. For the CDR3, the DNA is TGTGCCAGCCGGACAGATTATAATTCACCCCTCCACTTT. This gives the protein CASRTDYNSPLHF.

By frequency in the sample, this clonotype is large. This chain uses TRBV27 with TRBJ1-2; D is perhaps TRBD1 (6 bases). The CDR3 spans 16 residues. The V gene's germline CDR1 is MNHEY and CDR2 SMNVEV (reference sequence). With 2 bases removed from V and 0 bases from J, the gap between germline ends came to 13 bases. Here the CDR3 DNA reads TGTGCCAGCAGTTTAAAAGGGGGGGCAACTAACTATGGCTACACCTTC. It is translated as CASSLKGGATNYGYTF.

This chain connects TRBV5-4 to TRBJ2-7; TRBD2 matches at 10 bases. Germline trimming cut 4 bases from V and 2 bases from J; bases unmatched to any gene: 9. This CDR3 contains 16 residues. Germline CDR1 and CDR2: SGHNT and YYREEE (reference sequence). The CDR3 nucleotides are TGTGCCAGCAGCCACGCGAGCGGGAGGGTTCCCTACGAGCAGTACTTC. Translation: CASSHASGRVPYEQYF.

The chain uses TRBV5-1 and TRBJ2-3; 12 bases are shared with TRBD2. Germline loops: CDR1 SGHRS, CDR2 YFSETQ. With 2 bases clipped from V and 4 bases from J, the junction kept 5 bases outside the gene matches. The CDR3 has 16 amino acids. This CDR3 reads CASSFLLAGGPDTQYF. In nucleotides, the CDR3 is TGCGCCAGCAGCTTCCTACTAGCGGGAGGCCCAGATACGCAGTATTTT.

V gene TRBV28 combines with J gene TRBJ2-1; 13 bases line up with TRBD2. Germline V gene data show CDR1 as MDHEN and CDR2 as SYDVKM. V was clipped by 5 bases and J by 1 base; unmatched bases: 2. The CDR3 has 16 amino acids. CDR3 sequence reads: CASSTGLAGSYNEQFF. CDR3 nucleotide sequence: TGTGCCAGCAGTACGGGACTAGCGGGATCCTACAATGAGCAGTTCTTC.

The table lists this clonotype with a few counts. CDR3 nucleotides: TGCAGTGCTAGTCTACGCACGGGAGAGACCCAGTACTTC. Translated, it gives CSASLRTGETQYF. J is TRBJ2-5 and V is TRBV20-1; no firm D call. CDR3 length equals 13 residues. Germline V gene sequence: CDR1 DFQATT, CDR2 SNEGSKA (reference sequence). Deletions cut 3 bases from V and 4 bases from J, with 12 bases between.

V is TRBV7-3 and J is TRBJ2-5; TRBD1 is a possible D gene (5 bases). Germline V lookup: CDR1 SGHTA, CDR2 FQGTGA. V lost 5 bases, J lost 5 bases, and 15 bases lay in between. This CDR3 is built from 14 residues. In DNA form, the CDR3 reads TGTGCCAGCAGCCCATCGCCAGGGCGGGAGACCCAGTACTTC. This codes for CASSPSPGRETQYF.

The genes are TRBV29-1 and TRBJ2-5, with D maybe TRBD2 (5 bases). The CDR3 length is 13 residues. Germline CDR1 SQVTM, CDR2 ANQGSEA. Trimming removed 3 bases at V and 5 bases at J, with 13 bases between. In nucleotides, the CDR3 is TGCAGCGTTGAGGTAGTCTCGGGGGAGACCCAGTACTTC. Translation gives CSVEVVSGETQYF.

The chain recombines TRBV9 with TRBJ2-1, with no clear D. The CDR3 spans 16 residues. Trimming took off 3 bases at V and 3 bases at J, with 16 bases between the two ends. Germline CDR1 reads SGDLS; CDR2 reads YYNGEE. CDR3 loop: CASSEGSDPSYNEQFF. The CDR3 DNA is TGTGCCAGCAGCGAGGGATCGGACCCGAGCTACAATGAGCAGTTCTTC.